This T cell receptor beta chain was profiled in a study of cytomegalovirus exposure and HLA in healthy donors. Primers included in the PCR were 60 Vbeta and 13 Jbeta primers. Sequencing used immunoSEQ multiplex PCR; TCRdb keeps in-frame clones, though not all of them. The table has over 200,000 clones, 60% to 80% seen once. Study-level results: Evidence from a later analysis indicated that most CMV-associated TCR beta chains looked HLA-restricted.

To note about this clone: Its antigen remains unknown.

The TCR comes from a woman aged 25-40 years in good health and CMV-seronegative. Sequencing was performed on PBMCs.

The CDR3 sequence is CASSQTGVYNEQFF. The DNA for the CDR3 is TGCGCCAGCAGCCAAACAGGGGTCTACAATGAGCAGTTCTTC. The J gene is TRBJ2-1, the V gene TRBV5-1, with 7 bases identical to TRBD1. Trimming took 4 bases from V and 3 from J; bases not matched to a gene: 4. This CDR3 has 14 amino acids. CDR1 and CDR2 from the germline V gene are SGHRS and YFSETQ.